These T cell receptor beta chains were read from a single sample in a study of T cells after yellow fever vaccination. Each CDR3 protein gets one entry after TCRdb re-called the 5' RACE reads with MiXCR. This table holds some 300,000 distinct CDR3 sequences, roughly 9% found once. The source material was CD4+ T cells sorted from PBMCs, sampled 5 days after the yellow fever booster vaccination. These receptors came from a man between 18 and 35 years old who received the YFV17D yellow fever vaccine. The CDR3 runs from the conserved cysteine through the conserved F or W. A D gene is named only where the DNA matches it firmly. Clone size, where shown, is once, few, many, or a class for clones that have expanded.

TRBJ1-1 NA TRBV7-2 NA TGTGCCAGCAGCTTAGCGAGAACAGCTGAAGCTTTCTTT CASSLARTAEAFF
TRBJ2-4 TRBD1 TRBV4-1 few TGCGCCAGCAGCCAAGGACAGGGGGCGGTCAAAAACATTCAGTACTTC CASSQGQGAVKNIQYF
TRBJ2-2 TRBD2 TRBV4-1 NA TGCGCCAGCAGCCCATCCGGCGGGATAGCGGGGGGACACACCGGGGAGCTGTTTTTT CASSPSGGIAGGHTGELFF
TRBJ1-1 NA TRBV10-3 NA TGTGCCATCGTCGCATGGCCCAACACTGAAGCTTTCTTT CAIVAWPNTEAFF
TRBJ2-5 TRBD2 TRBV11-2 NA TGTGCCAGCAGCTTATACGCCAGGCTAGCGGGGGGAGAGACCCAGTACTTC CASSLYARLAGGETQYF
TRBJ2-7 NA TRBV5-1 few TGCGCCAGCAGAACCGGACGGGAGTTCTACGAGCAGTACTTC CASRTGREFYEQYF
TRBJ2-1 TRBD1 TRBV7-2 few TGTGCCAGCAGCACGGACAGGGGGCTTGGTGAGCAGTTCTTC CASSTDRGLGEQFF
TRBJ2-3 TRBD2 TRBV28 NA TGTGCCAGCAGTTATCCTACGCGGGGGACCCCAGATACGCAGTATTTT CASSYPTRGTPDTQYF
TRBJ2-3 NA TRBV12-3/TRBV12-4 few TGTGCCAGCAGTCCCATGAGAGATACGCAGTATTTT CASSPMRDTQYF
TRBJ1-6 NA TRBV20-1 NA TGCAGTGCTAGGATATCGGGAGGGCCTTCACCCCTCCACTTT CSARISGGPSPLHF
TRBJ2-2 NA TRBV12-5 NA TGTGCTAGTGGTTTGCGCGAGACCCTCCGGGAGCTGTTTTTT CASGLRETLRELFF
TRBJ1-3 NA TRBV5-5 many TGTGCCAGCAGCTTGAAAACCGGGACACAGTCGGGCGGAAACACCATATATTTT CASSLKTGTQSGGNTIYF